Listed below are T cell receptor beta chains from one sample, sequenced in a study of cytomegalovirus exposure and HLA in healthy donors. TCRdb keeps only in-frame clones here, not all; method: immunoSEQ multiplex PCR. Of 160,000 or so clones in the sample, roughly 87% were seen once. Sequenced: PBMCs. The receptor set was obtained from a woman in her thirties in good health and CMV-seronegative. CDR3s include the opening cysteine and the closing phenylalanine or tryptophan. D genes are given only for firm matches.

d_gene,v_gene,CDR3aa
NA,TRBV5-3,CARSPPPFPGVEAFF
NA,TRBV7-6,CASSFPPVMTQYF
TRBD1,TRBV2,CASSEQGAPQDTQYF
NA,TRBV9,CASSEDSSYEQYF
NA,TRBV5-1,CASSLNGLLPNQPQHF
NA,TRBV27,CASSSGETQYF
TRBD2,TRBV6-6,CASSRTRATGELFF
NA,TRBV4-1,CASSQTGFVETQYF
TRBD2,TRBV4-1,CASSQVLAGQETQYF
NA,TRBV28,CASSLPQRNTEAFF
TRBD2,TRBV5-4,CASSLLLTSGSTGELFF
TRBD1,TRBV5-5,CASSLWTGDPYGYTF
TRBD2,TRBV2,CASKERGFTDTQYF
NA,TRBV27,CASSLGGNNQPQHF
NA,TRBV28,CASSFSSGGLGSEQYF
TRBD1,TRBV19,CASRGTAEAFF
TRBD1,TRBV27,CASSLLPGQGLSEQYF
NA,TRBV6-1,CASSERRQTADTIYF
NA,TRBV6-5,CASSERGLPETQYF
NA,TRBV2,CASAGDYGYTF
NA,TRBV15,CATSSVRGALQPQHF
NA,TRBV9,CASSVELTGTNTGELFF